This entry is about one T cell receptor beta chain. The target antigen is unknown. CDR1 is MNHNY, CDR2 SVGAGI, per germline (reference sequence). The germline V and J ends were trimmed by 2 bases and 7 bases, with 12 bases remaining between them. The CDR3 contains 15 residues. These data belong to a study of lymphopenia after photon versus proton radiotherapy. General observations from the study: After the lymphocyte nadir, photon-treated repertoires showed oligoclonal expansion, especially of CD8+ Temra cells. Survival link was tested only in deceased patients; proton benefit remains a possibility.

Method: immunoSEQ multiplex PCR; TCRdb's copy keeps in-frame clones and lacks some. The sample consists of around 23,000 clones, approximately 86% of them appearing once. The starting material was peripheral blood, obtained from a patient treated with photon-based radiotherapy. This clonotype was sampled from a man aged 45-60 years with gastric cancer. The rearrangement uses TRBV6-6 and TRBJ1-6; D unclear. This CDR3 is CASSYIRVLNSPLHF. The CDR3, as DNA: TGTGCCAGCAGTTACATCCGGGTTTTAAATTCACCCCTCCACTTT.